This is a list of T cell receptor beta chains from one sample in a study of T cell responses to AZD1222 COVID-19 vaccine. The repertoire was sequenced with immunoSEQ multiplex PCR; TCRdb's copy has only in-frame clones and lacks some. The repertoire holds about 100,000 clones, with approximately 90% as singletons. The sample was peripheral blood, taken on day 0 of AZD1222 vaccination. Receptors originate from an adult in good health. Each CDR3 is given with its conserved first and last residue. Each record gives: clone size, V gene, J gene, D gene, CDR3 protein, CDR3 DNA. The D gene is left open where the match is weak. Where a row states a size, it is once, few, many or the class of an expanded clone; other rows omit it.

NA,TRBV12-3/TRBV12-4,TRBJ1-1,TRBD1,CASNRQGETEAFF,TGTGCCAGCAACCGACAGGGGGAGACTGAAGCTTTCTTT
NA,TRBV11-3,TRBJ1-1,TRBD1,CASSLVAWTGDTEAFF,TGTGCCAGCAGCTTAGTAGCCTGGACAGGGGACACTGAAGCTTTCTTT
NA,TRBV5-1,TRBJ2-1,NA,CASSLQGGTYNEQFF,TGCGCCAGCAGCTTGCAGGGGGGAACCTACAATGAGCAGTTCTTC
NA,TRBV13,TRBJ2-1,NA,CASSQDGSAGRWGEQFF,TGTGCCAGCAGCCAGGATGGATCGGCAGGGAGGTGGGGTGAGCAGTTCTTC
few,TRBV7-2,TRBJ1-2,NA,CASSPSASGRDGYTF,TGTGCCAGCAGCCCCAGTGCCTCTGGGAGAGATGGCTACACCTTC
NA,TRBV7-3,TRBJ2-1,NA,CASSLGHNNEQFF,TGTGCCAGCAGCCTCGGACACAACAATGAGCAGTTCTTC
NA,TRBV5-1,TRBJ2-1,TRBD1,CASSMGGTGAYNEQFF,TGCGCCAGCAGCATGGGAGGGACAGGGGCGTACAATGAGCAGTTCTTC
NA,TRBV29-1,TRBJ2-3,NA,CSVRGDADTQYF,TGCAGCGTCAGAGGAGACGCAGATACGCAGTATTTT
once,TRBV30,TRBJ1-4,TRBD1,CAWARGQMNEKLFF,TGTGCCTGGGCCAGGGGACAGATGAATGAAAAACTGTTTTTT
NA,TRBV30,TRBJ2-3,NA,CAWSVYLDTQYF,TGTGCCTGGTCGGTCTACTTGGATACGCAGTATTTT
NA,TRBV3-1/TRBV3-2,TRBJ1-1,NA,CASSQEGILNTEAFF,TGTGCCAGCAGCCAAGAGGGCATTTTGAACACTGAAGCTTTCTTT
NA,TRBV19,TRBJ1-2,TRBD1,CASLQQGRDYGYTF,TGTGCCAGTTTGCAACAGGGGAGAGACTATGGCTACACCTTC
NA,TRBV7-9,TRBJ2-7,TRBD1,CASSSRDRGPHEQYF,TGTGCCAGCAGCTCCCGGGACAGGGGGCCCCACGAGCAGTACTTC
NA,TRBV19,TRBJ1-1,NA,CASSITGTEAFF,TGTGCCAGTAGTATAACCGGGACCGAAGCTTTCTTT
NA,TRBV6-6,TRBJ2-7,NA,CASSQGQSAGEQYF,TGTGCCAGCAGTCAAGGACAGTCCGCCGGCGAGCAGTACTTC
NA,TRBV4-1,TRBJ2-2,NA,CASSLLLGELFF,TGCGCCAGCAGCCTCCTCCTGGGGGAGCTGTTTTTT
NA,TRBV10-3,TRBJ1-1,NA,CATRRENTEAFF,TGTGCCACCAGGCGGGAGAACACTGAAGCTTTCTTT